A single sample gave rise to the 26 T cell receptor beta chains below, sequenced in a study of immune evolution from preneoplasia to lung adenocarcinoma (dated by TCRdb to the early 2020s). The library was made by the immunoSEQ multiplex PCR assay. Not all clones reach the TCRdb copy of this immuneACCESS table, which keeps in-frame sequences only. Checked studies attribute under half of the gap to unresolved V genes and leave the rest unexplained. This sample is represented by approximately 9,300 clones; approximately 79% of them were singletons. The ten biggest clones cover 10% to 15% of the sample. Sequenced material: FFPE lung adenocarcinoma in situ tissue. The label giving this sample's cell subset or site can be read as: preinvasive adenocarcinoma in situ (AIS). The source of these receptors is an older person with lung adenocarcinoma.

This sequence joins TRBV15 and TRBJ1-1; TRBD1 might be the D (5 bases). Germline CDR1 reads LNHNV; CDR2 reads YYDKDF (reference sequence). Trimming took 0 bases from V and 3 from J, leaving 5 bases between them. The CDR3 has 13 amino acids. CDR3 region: CATSRDRDTEAFF. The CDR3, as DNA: TGTGCCACCAGCAGAGACAGGGACACTGAAGCTTTCTTT.

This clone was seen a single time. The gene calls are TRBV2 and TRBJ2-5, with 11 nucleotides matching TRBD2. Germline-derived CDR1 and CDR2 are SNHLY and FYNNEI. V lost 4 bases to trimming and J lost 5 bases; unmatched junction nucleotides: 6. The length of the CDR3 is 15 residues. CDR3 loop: CASSGHSGGAETQYF. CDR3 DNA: TGTGCCAGCAGTGGACATAGCGGGGGGGCCGAGACCCAGTACTTC. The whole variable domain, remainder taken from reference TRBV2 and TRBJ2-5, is EPEVTQTPSHQVTQMGQEVILRCVPISNHLYFYWYRQILGQKVEFLVSFYNNEISEKSEIFDDQFSVERPDGSNFTLKIRSTKLEDSAMYFCASSGHSGGAETQYFGPGTRLLVL.

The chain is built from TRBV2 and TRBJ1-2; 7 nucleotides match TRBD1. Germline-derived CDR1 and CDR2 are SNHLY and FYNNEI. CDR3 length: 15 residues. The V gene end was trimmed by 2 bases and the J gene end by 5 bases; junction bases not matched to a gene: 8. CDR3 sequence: CASSEFGGTEYGYTF. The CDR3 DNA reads TGTGCCAGCAGTGAATTTGGCGGGACAGAGTATGGCTACACCTTC.

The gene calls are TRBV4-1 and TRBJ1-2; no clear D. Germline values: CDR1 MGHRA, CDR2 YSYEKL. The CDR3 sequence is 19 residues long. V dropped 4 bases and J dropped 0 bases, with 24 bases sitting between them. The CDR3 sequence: CASSLSSRLISDPNYGYTF. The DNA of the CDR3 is TGCGCCAGCAGCCTTTCCTCCCGTCTAATTTCGGACCCTAACTATGGCTACACCTTC.

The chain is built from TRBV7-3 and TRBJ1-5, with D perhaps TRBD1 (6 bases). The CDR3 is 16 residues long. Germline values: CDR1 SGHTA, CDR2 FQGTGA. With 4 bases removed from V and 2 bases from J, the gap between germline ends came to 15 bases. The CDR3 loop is CASSSKVSGGNQPQHF. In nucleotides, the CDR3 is TGTGCCAGCAGCTCTAAGGTGTCAGGGGGCAATCAGCCCCAGCATTTT.

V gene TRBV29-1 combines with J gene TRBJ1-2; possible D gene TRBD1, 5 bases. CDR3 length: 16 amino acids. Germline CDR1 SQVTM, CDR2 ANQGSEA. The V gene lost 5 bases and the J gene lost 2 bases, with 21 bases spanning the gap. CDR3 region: CSVTGVGGEANYGYTF. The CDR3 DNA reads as TGCAGCGTTACTGGGGTGGGGGGAGAGGCCAACTATGGCTACACCTTC.

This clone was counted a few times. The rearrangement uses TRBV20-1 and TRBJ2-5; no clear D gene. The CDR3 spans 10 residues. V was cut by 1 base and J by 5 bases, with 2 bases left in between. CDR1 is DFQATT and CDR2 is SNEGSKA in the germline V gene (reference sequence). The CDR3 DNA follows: TGCAGTGCTAGAGGGGAGACCCAGTACTTC. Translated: CSARGETQYF.

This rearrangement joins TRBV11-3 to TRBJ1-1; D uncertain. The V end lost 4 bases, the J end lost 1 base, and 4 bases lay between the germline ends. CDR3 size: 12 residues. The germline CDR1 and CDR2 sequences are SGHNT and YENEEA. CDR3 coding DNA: TGTGCCAGCAGCTGGTGGAACACTGAAGCTTTCTTT. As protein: CASSWWNTEAFF.

The CDR3 is CATGKGDQPQHF. DNA of the CDR3: TGTGCCACCGGGAAAGGGGATCAGCCCCAGCATTTT. J is TRBJ1-5 and V is TRBV28; D is possibly TRBD1 (5 bases). There are 12 residues in the CDR3. Per the germline V gene, CDR1 is MDHEN and CDR2 is SYDVKM. The V and J ends lost 10 bases and 5 bases respectively, with 12 bases between them.

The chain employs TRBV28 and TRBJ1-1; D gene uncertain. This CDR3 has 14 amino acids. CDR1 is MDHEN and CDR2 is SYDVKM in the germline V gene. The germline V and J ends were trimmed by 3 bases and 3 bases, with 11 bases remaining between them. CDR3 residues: CASSLSGLYTEAFF. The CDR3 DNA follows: TGTGCCAGCAGTTTGTCCGGCCTTTACACTGAAGCTTTCTTT.

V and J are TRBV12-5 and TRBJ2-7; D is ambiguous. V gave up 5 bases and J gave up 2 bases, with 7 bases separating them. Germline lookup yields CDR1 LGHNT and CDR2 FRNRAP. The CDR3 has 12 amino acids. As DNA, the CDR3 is TGTGCTAGTGGTCCTCAGACCTACGAGCAGTACTTC. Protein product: CASGPQTYEQYF.

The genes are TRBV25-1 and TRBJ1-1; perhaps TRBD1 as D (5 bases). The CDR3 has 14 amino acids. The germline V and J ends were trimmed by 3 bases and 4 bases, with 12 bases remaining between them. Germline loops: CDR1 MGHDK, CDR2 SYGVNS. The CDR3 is CASSDALRGTEAFF. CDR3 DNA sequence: TGTGCCAGCAGTGACGCCCTTAGGGGCACTGAAGCTTTCTTT.

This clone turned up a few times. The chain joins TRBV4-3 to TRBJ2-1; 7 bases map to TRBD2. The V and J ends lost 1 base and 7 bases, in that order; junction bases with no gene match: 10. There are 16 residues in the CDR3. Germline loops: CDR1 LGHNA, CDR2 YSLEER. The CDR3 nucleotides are TGCGCCAGCAGCCAAGGGTACGGGTTGGGAGGGAATGAGCAGTTCTTC. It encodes CASSQGYGLGGNEQFF.

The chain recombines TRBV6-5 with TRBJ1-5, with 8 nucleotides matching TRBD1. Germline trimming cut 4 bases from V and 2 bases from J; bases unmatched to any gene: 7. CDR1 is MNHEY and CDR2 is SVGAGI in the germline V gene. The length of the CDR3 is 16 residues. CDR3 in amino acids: CASSLSQGDGNQPQHF. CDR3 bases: TGTGCCAGCAGTTTGTCACAGGGGGACGGCAATCAGCCCCAGCATTTT.

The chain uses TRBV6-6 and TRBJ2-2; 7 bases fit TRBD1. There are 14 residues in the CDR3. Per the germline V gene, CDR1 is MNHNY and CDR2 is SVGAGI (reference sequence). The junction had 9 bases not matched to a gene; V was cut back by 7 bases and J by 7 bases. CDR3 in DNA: TGTGCCAGCAACCCGGGGACAGAGAACGGGGAGCTGTTTTTT. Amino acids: CASNPGTENGELFF.

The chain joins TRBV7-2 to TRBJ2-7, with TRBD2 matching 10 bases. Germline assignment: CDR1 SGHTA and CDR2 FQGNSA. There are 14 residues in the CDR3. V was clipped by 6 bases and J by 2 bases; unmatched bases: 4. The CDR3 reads CASRVSGGAYEQYF. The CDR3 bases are TGTGCCAGCAGGGTGAGCGGGGGGGCCTACGAGCAGTACTTC.

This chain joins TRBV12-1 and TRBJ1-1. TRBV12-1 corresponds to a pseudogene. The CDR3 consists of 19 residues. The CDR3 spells CASRFDPRYVGGDRAEAFF. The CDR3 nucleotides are TGTGCCAGCAGGTTTGACCCCAGATATGTTGGGGGGGATCGAGCTGAAGCTTTCTTT.

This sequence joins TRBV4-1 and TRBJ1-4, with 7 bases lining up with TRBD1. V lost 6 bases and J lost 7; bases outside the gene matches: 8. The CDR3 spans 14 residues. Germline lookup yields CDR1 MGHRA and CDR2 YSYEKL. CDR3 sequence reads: CASRQTGTGEKLFF. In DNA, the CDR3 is TGCGCCAGCAGACAGACAGGGACGGGTGAAAAACTGTTTTTT.

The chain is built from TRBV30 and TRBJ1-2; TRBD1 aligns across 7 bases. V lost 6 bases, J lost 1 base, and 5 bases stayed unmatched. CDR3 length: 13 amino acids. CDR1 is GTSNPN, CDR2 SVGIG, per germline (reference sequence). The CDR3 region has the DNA TGTGCCTGTCCGACAGGGTTTAACTATGGCTACACCTTC. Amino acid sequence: CACPTGFNYGYTF.

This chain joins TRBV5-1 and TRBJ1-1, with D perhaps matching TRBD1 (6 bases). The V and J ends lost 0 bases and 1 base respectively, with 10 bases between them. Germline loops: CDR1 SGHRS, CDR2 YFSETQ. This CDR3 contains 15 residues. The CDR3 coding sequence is TGCGCCAGCAGCTTGGTCGGACAGAGGAACACTGAAGCTTTCTTT. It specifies CASSLVGQRNTEAFF.

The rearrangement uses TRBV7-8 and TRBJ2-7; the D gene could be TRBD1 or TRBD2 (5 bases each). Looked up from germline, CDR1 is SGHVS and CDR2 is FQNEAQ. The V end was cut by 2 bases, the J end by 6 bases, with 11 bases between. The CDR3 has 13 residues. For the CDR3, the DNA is TGTGCCAGCAGCTTATGGGGCGGGTCCGAGCAGTACTTC. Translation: CASSLWGGSEQYF.

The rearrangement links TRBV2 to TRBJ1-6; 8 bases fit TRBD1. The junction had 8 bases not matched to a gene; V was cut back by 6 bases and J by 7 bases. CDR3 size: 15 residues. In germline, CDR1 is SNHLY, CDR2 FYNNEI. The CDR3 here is CASSEQGVGNSPLHF. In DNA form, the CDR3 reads TGTGCCAGCAGCGAACAGGGGGTAGGGAATTCACCCCTCCACTTT.

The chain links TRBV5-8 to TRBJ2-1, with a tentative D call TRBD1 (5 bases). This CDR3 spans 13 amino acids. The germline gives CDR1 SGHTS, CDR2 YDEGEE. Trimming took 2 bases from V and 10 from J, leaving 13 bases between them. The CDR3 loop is CASSFRAFREQFF. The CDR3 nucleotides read TGTGCCAGCAGCTTCAGGGCCTTTAGGGAGCAGTTCTTC. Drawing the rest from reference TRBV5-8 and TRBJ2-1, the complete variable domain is EAGVTQSPTHLIKTRGQQATLRCSPISGHTSVYWYQQALGLGLQFLLWYDEGEERNRGNFPPRFSGRQFPNYSSELNVNALELEDSALYLCASSFRAFREQFFGPGTRLTVL.

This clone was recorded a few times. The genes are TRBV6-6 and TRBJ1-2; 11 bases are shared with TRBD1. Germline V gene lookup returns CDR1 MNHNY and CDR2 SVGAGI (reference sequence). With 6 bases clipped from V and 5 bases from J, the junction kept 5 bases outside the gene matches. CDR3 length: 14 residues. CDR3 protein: CASSGQGARYGYTF. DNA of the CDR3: TGTGCCAGCAGCGGACAGGGGGCAAGGTATGGCTACACCTTC.

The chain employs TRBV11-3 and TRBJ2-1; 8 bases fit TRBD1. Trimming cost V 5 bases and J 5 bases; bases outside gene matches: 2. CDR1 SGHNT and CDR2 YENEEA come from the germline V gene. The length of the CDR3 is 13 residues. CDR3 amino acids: CASSGTGNNEQFF. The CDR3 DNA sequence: TGTGCCAGCAGCGGGACAGGCAACAATGAGCAGTTCTTC.

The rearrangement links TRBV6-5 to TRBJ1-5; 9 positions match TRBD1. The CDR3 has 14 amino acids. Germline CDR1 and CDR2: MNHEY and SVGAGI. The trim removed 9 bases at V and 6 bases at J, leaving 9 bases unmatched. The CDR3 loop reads CASLAGTGIQPQHF. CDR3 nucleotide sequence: TGTGCCAGTCTTGCCGGGACAGGGATTCAGCCCCAGCATTTT.